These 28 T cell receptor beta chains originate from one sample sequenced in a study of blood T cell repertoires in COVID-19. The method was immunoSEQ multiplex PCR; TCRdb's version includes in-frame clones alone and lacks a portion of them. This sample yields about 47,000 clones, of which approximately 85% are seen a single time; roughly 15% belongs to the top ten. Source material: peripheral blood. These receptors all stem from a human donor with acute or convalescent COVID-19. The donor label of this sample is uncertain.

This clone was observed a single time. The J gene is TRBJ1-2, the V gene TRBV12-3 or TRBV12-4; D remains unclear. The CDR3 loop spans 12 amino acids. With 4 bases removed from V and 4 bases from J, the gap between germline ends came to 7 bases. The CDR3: CASSSRIYGYTF. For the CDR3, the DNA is TGTGCCAGCAGTTCGCGCATCTATGGCTACACCTTC.

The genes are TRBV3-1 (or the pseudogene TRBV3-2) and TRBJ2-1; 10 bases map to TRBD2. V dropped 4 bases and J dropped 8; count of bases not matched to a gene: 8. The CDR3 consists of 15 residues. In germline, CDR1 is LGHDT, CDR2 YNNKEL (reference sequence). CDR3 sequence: CASSPRGLAGDEQFF. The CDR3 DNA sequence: TGTGCCAGCAGCCCCCGGGGGCTAGCGGGGGATGAGCAGTTCTTC.

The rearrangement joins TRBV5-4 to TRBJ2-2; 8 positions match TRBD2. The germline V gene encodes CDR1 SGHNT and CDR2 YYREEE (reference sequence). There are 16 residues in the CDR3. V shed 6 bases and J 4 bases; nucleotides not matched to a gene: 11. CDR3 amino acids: CASTPEAGGVTGELFF. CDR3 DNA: TGTGCCAGCACCCCTGAGGCGGGGGGCGTCACCGGGGAGCTGTTTTTT.

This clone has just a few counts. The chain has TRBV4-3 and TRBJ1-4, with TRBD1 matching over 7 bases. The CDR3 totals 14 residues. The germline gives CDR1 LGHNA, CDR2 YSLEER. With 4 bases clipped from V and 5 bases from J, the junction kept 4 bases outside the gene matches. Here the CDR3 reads CASSLGQLNEKLFF. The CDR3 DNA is TGCGCCAGCAGCCTGGGACAGCTCAATGAAAAACTGTTTTTT.

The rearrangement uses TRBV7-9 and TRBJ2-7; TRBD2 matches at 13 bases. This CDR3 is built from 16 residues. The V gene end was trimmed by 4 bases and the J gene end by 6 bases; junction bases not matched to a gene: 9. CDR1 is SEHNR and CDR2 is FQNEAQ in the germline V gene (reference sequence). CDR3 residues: CASSSGLAGVLSEQYF. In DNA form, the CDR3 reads TGTGCCAGCAGCTCCGGACTAGCGGGAGTACTTTCCGAGCAGTACTTC.

The CDR3 loop is CASSPGRGLNTEAFF. In DNA form, the CDR3 reads TGTGCCAGCAGCCCGGGAAGGGGGTTGAACACTGAAGCTTTCTTT. The chain joins TRBV5-4 to TRBJ1-1, with a tentative D call TRBD1 (6 bases). Trimming left V 4 bases short and J 0 bases short, with 13 bases between. Germline values: CDR1 SGHNT, CDR2 YYREEE (reference sequence). The CDR3 covers 15 residues.

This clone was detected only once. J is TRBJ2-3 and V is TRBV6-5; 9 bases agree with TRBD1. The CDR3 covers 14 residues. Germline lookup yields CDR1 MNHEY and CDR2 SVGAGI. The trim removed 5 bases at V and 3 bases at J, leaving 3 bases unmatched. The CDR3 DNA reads TGTGCCAGCAGTCTGACAGGGGGGACAGATACGCAGTATTTT. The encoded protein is CASSLTGGTDTQYF.

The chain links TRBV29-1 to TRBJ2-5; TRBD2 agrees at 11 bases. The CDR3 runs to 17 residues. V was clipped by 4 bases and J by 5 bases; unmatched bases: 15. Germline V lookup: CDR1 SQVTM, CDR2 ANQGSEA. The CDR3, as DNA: TGCAGCGTTGGTCTTAGCGGGGGGGTAGGTTACGCGGAGACCCAGTACTTC. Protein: CSVGLSGGVGYAETQYF.

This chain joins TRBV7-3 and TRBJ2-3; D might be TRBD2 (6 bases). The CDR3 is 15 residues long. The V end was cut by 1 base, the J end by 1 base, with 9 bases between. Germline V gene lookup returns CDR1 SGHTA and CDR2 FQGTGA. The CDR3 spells CASSLRGGGTDTQYF. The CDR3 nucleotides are TGTGCCAGCAGCTTAAGAGGCGGGGGCACAGATACGCAGTATTTT.

The CDR3 region is CASSPPTGGNTGELFF. In DNA form, the CDR3 reads TGTGCCAGCTCACCACCAACGGGGGGCAACACCGGGGAGCTGTTTTTT. The rearrangement links TRBV18 to TRBJ2-2, with D perhaps matching TRBD2 (7 bases). There are 16 residues in the CDR3. V lost 0 bases to trimming and J lost 2 bases, with 10 bases between them. Germline V CDR1 and CDR2: KGHSH, LQKENI.

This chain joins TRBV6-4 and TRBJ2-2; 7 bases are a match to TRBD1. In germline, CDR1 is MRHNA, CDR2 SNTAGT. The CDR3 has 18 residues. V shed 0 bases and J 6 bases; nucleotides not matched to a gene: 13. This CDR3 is CASSDSQLGQARAGELFF. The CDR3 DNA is TGTGCCAGCAGTGACTCTCAGCTAGGACAGGCAAGAGCCGGGGAGCTGTTTTTT.

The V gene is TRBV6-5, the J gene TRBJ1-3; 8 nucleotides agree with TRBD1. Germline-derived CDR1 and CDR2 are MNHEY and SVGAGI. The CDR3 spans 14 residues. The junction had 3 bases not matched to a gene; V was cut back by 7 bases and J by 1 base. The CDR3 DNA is TGTGCCAGCAATACAGGGGGATCTGGAAACACCATATATTTT. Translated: CASNTGGSGNTIYF.

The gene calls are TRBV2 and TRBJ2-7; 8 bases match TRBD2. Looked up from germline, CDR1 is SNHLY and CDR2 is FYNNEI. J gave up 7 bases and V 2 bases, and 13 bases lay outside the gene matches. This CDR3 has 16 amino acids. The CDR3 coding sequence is TGTGCCAGCAGTGAACTAGCGGGTTCCTTACCAGGGGAGCAGTACTTC. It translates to CASSELAGSLPGEQYF.

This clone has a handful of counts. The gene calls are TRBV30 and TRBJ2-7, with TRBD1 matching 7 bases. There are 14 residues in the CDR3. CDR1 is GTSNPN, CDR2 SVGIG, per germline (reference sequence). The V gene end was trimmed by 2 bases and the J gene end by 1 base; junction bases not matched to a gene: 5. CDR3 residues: CAWSLAGGSYEQYF. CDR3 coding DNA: TGTGCCTGGAGTTTGGCAGGGGGATCCTACGAGCAGTACTTC.

The CDR3, as DNA: TGTGCCAGCAGCTTTACCGGTTATACGCAGTATTTT. This gives the protein CASSFTGYTQYF. The chain combines TRBV11-3 with TRBJ2-3; D unclear. The CDR3 contains 12 residues. Trimming stripped 3 bases from V and 7 bases from J, with 8 bases between. Per the germline V gene, CDR1 is SGHNT and CDR2 is YENEEA.

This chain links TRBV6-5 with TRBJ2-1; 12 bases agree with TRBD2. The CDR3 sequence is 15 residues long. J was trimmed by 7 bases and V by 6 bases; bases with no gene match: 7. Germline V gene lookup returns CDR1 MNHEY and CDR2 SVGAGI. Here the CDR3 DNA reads TGTGCCAGCAGGGATACTAGCGGGAGGAGGAATGAGCAGTTCTTC. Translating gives CASRDTSGRRNEQFF.

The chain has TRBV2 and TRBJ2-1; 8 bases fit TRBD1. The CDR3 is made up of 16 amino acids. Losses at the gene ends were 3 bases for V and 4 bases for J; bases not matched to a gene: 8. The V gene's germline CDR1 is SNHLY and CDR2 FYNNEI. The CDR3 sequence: CASSERQGTLYNEQFF. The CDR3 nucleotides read TGTGCCAGCAGTGAGAGACAGGGGACACTTTACAATGAGCAGTTCTTC.

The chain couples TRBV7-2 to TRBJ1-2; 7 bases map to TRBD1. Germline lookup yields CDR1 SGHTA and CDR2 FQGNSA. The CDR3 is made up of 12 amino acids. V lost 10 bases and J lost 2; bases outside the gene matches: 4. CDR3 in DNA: TGTGCCACCATGGACAGGAACTATGGCTACACCTTC. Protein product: CATMDRNYGYTF.

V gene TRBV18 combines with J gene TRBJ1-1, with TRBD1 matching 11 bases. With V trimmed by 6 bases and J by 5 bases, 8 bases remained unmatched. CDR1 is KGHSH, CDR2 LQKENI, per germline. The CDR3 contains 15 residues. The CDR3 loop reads CASSLGQGASTEAFF. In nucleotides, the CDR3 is TGTGCCAGCTCCCTCGGACAGGGGGCGTCTACTGAAGCTTTCTTT.

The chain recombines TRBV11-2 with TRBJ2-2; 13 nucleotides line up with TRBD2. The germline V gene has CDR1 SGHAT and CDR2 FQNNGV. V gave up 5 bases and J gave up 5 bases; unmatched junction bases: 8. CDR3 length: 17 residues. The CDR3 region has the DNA TGTGCCAGCAGCCCACAACTAGCGGGGGGGCTGACCGGGGAGCTGTTTTTT. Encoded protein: CASSPQLAGGLTGELFF.

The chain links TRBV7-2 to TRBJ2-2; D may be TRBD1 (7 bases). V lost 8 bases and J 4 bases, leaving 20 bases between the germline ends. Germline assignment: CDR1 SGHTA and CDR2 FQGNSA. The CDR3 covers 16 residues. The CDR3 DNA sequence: TGTGCCAGCTCACGACGGGGGACAGTACTCACCGGGGAGCTGTTTTTT. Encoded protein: CASSRRGTVLTGELFF.

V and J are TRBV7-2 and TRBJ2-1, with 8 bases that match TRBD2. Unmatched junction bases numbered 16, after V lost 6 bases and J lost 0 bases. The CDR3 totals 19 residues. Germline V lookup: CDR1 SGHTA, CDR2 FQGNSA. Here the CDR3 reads CASSPPVFAGGSSYNEQFF. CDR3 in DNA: TGTGCCAGCAGTCCTCCGGTGTTCGCGGGGGGTAGCTCCTACAATGAGCAGTTCTTC.

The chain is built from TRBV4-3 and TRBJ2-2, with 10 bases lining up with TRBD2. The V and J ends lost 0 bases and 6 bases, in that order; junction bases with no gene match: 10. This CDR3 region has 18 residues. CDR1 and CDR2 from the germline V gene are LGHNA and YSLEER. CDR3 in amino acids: CASSQDHASGRAPGELFF. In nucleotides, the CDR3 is TGCGCCAGCAGCCAAGACCATGCCAGCGGGAGGGCCCCCGGGGAGCTGTTTTTT.

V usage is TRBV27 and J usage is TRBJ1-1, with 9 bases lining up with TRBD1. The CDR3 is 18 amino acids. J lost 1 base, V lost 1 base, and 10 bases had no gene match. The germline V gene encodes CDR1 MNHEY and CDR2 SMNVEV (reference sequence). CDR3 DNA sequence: TGTGCCAGCAGTTTATTGGACAGGGGTTCGGGTACGAACACTGAAGCTTTCTTT. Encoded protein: CASSLLDRGSGTNTEAFF.

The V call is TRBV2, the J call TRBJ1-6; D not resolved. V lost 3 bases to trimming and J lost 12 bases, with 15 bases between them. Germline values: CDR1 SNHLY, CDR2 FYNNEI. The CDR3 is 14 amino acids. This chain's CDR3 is CASSELSGPEPLHF. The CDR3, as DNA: TGTGCCAGCAGTGAGCTGAGTGGGCCCGAACCCCTCCACTTT. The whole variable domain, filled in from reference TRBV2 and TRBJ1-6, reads EPEVTQTPSHQVTQMGQEVILRCVPISNHLYFYWYRQILGQKVEFLVSFYNNEISEKSEIFDDQFSVERPDGSNFTLKIRSTKLEDSAMYFCASSELSGPEPLHFGNGTRLTVT.

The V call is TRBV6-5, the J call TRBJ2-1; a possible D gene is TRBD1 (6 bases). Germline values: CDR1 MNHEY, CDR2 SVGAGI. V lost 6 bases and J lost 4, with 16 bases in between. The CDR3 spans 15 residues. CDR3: CASRDQGMGYNEQFF. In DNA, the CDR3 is TGTGCCAGCAGGGATCAGGGGATGGGTTACAATGAGCAGTTCTTC.

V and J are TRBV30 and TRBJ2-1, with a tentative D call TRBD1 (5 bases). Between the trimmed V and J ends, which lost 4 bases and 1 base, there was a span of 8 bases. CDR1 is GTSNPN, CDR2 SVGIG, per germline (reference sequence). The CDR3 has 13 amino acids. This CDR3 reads CAWTKGSYNEQFF. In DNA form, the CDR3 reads TGTGCCTGGACTAAGGGGTCCTACAATGAGCAGTTCTTC.

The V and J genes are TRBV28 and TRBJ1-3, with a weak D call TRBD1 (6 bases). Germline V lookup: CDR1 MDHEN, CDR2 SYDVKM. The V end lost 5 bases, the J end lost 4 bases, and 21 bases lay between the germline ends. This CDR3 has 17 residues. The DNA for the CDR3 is TGTGCCAGCAGTCCAGACAGGACCCTTGCGAAAGGAAACACCATATATTTT. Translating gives CASSPDRTLAKGNTIYF.